The 23 T cell receptor beta chains reported below all come from one sample, sequenced in a study of blood T cell repertoires in COVID-19. Repertoires were generated with immunoSEQ multiplex PCR, while TCRdb's copy carries only in-frame clones and drops some. The sample lists just under 150,000 clones, about 87% occurring once. Sequencing was carried out using peripheral blood. The source of these receptors is a man in his fifties who had recovered from COVID-19.

This chain connects TRBV2 to TRBJ1-4; tentative D call: TRBD1 (6 bases). The V gene lost 4 bases and the J gene lost 8 bases, with 14 bases spanning the gap. CDR3 length: 14 residues. Per the germline V gene, CDR1 is SNHLY and CDR2 is FYNNEI. DNA for the CDR3: TGTGCCAGCAGTGGCAACAGGGTAGCAGAAAAACTGTTTTTT. Its protein is CASSGNRVAEKLFF.

The chain joins TRBV5-6 to TRBJ1-1; 9 bases line up with TRBD1. This CDR3 is built from 14 residues. V was clipped by 3 bases and J by 5 bases; unmatched bases: 5. CDR1 and CDR2 (germline): SGHDT, YYEEEE. CDR3 amino acids: CASSSTGGYTEAFF. DNA of the CDR3: TGTGCCAGCAGCTCGACAGGGGGGTATACTGAAGCTTTCTTT. Supplemented by reference TRBV5-6 and TRBJ1-1, the full variable domain reads DAGVTQSPTHLIKTRGQQVTLRCSPKSGHDTVSWYQQALGQGPQFIFQYYEEEERQRGNFPDRFSGHQFPNYSSELNVNALLLGDSALYLCASSSTGGYTEAFFGQGTRLTVV.

The chain recombines TRBV11-3 with TRBJ2-1; 8 bases are shared with TRBD2. The CDR3 is 19 amino acids. J lost 0 bases, V lost 3 bases, and 13 bases had no gene match. Germline CDR1 is SGHNT and CDR2 is YENEEA. CDR3 DNA sequence: TGTGCCAGCAGCTTTTCGAAACTAGCGGCTTCGCTCTCCTACAATGAGCAGTTCTTC. Translated, it gives CASSFSKLAASLSYNEQFF.

The chain recombines TRBV9 with TRBJ1-4, with D tentatively TRBD1 (5 bases). Germline V gene lookup returns CDR1 SGDLS and CDR2 YYNGEE. Trimming left V 0 bases short and J 6 bases short, with 12 bases between. The CDR3 contains 15 residues. In DNA form, the CDR3 reads TGTGCCAGCAGCGTAGGTGGGGGGGTATATGAAAAACTGTTTTTT. This translates into CASSVGGGVYEKLFF.

The chain combines TRBV19 with TRBJ1-2; weak D call: TRBD1 (6 bases). The length of the CDR3 is 13 residues. Germline CDR1 and CDR2: LNHDA and SQIVND (reference sequence). Trimming stripped 9 bases from V and 5 bases from J, with 16 bases between. CDR3 bases: TGTGCCAGCGCGACCGGGACACAATATGGCTACACCTTC. Amino acids: CASATGTQYGYTF. The full variable domain, in which reference TRBV19 and TRBJ1-2 provide the parts outside the CDR3, is DGGITQSPKYLFRKEGQNVTLSCEQNLNHDAMYWYRQDPGQGLRLIYYSQIVNDFQKGDIAEGYSVSREKKESFPLTVTSAQKNPTAFYLCASATGTQYGYTFGSGTRLTVV.

CDR3 coding DNA: TGCGCCAGCAGCCAAGATAGCTACGCGACAGGGGTAACCTACAATGAGCAGTTCTTC. Its translation: CASSQDSYATGVTYNEQFF. The J gene is TRBJ2-1, the V gene TRBV4-1; 8 nucleotides match TRBD1. From germline, CDR1 is MGHRA and CDR2 YSYEKL. The trim removed 0 bases at V and 2 bases at J, leaving 12 bases unmatched. The length of the CDR3 is 19 residues.

This chain uses TRBV7-8 with TRBJ1-5, with a weak D call TRBD1 (5 bases). Per the germline V gene, CDR1 is SGHVS and CDR2 is FQNEAQ. The CDR3 is 13 amino acids. Trimming removed 3 bases from V and 5 bases from J, with 8 bases in between. This chain's CDR3 is CASSFREDQPQHF. The CDR3, as DNA: TGTGCCAGCAGCTTCAGGGAGGATCAGCCCCAGCATTTT.

V usage is TRBV4-2 and J usage is TRBJ2-5; 12 bases are a match to TRBD2. V trimming: 4 bases; J trimming: 5 bases; junction bases outside the gene matches: 8. Germline values: CDR1 LGHNA, CDR2 YNFKEQ. This CDR3 has 16 residues. The CDR3 nucleotides are TGTGCCAGCAGCCCCAGGTCTAGCGGGGGGGTTGAGACCCAGTACTTC. As protein: CASSPRSSGGVETQYF.

The chain combines TRBV6-5 with TRBJ1-3, with unresolved D. With 7 bases removed from V and 1 base from J, the gap between germline ends came to 11 bases. Germline V gene sequence: CDR1 MNHEY, CDR2 SVGAGI. The CDR3 spans 14 residues. CDR3 nucleotides: TGTGCCAGCACGGCGACTCCATCTGGAAACACCATATATTTT. It translates to CASTATPSGNTIYF.

The chain uses TRBV27 and TRBJ2-5; D is unclear. Germline V gives CDR1 MNHEY, CDR2 SMNVEV (reference sequence). The CDR3 runs 13 residues. Trimming removed 4 bases at V and 4 bases at J, with 10 bases between. The DNA of the CDR3 is TGTGCCAGCAGTTCCAAACTCCGAGAGACCCAGTACTTC. This sequence encodes CASSSKLRETQYF.

J is TRBJ2-6 and V is TRBV5-1; D is unclear. V lost 0 bases and J 0 bases, leaving 4 bases between the germline ends. CDR3 size: 15 residues. The germline gives CDR1 SGHRS, CDR2 YFSETQ. This CDR3 reads CASSLVASGANVLTF. DNA for the CDR3: TGCGCCAGCAGCTTGGTGGCCTCTGGGGCCAACGTCCTGACTTTC.

The chain uses TRBV7-6 and TRBJ1-1; D perhaps matches TRBD1 (5 bases). Trimming shortened V by 5 bases and J by 6 bases, and 19 bases separated the two germline ends. The V gene's germline CDR1 is SGHVS and CDR2 FNYEAQ. The CDR3 is 15 amino acids. The CDR3 loop is CASSPETVKHPEAFF. CDR3 coding DNA: TGTGCCAGCAGCCCCGAGACAGTAAAGCACCCTGAAGCTTTCTTT.

In nucleotides, the CDR3 is TGTGCCAGCAGCCAAGAAGCAGGGGGGACCGGGGAGCTGTTTTTT. As protein: CASSQEAGGTGELFF. The chain joins TRBV4-2 to TRBJ2-2; D possibly corresponds to TRBD1 (7 bases). Between the trimmed V and J ends, which lost 0 bases and 5 bases, there was a span of 10 bases. This CDR3 is built from 15 residues. Germline values: CDR1 LGHNA, CDR2 YNFKEQ.

Concerning this clone: A much larger clone differs by one base, so this may be a read error. V gene TRBV12-3 or TRBV12-4 combines with J gene TRBJ2-7, with a weak D call TRBD1 (6 bases). The CDR3 has 13 residues. V gave up 7 bases and J gave up 2 bases, with 12 bases separating them. CDR3 in DNA: TGTGCCAGCACCCGGGACACAGCCTACGAGCAGTACTTC. It codes for CASTRDTAYEQYF.

The rearrangement uses TRBV20-1 and TRBJ1-1; TRBD1 might be the D (5 bases). Germline values: CDR1 DFQATT, CDR2 SNEGSKA (reference sequence). V lost 4 bases and J lost 6, with 9 bases in between. The CDR3 sequence is 11 residues long. The CDR3 DNA reads TGCAGTGCTATCAAAGGGGCTGAAGCTTTCTTT. This translates into CSAIKGAEAFF.

This clone was observed a handful of times. This chain joins TRBV4-3 and TRBJ2-7, with a tentative D call TRBD2 (5 bases). Germline lookup yields CDR1 LGHNA and CDR2 YSLEER. The length of the CDR3 is 13 residues. V lost 0 bases, J lost 3 bases, and 6 bases lay in between. Written as DNA, the CDR3 is TGCGCCAGCAGCCAAGATCGGGGCTACGAGCAGTACTTC. Translated: CASSQDRGYEQYF.

This clone was detected once. The V and J genes are TRBV27 and TRBJ1-6; 7 nucleotides match TRBD1. CDR1 MNHEY and CDR2 SMNVEV come from the germline V gene (reference sequence). This CDR3 spans 16 amino acids. V shed 5 bases, J shed 6 bases, and the junction held 10 bases outside the gene matches. CDR3 in amino acids: CASSRPRDSGNSPLHF. CDR3 in DNA: TGTGCCAGCAGTCGGCCCCGGGACAGCGGTAATTCACCCCTCCACTTT.

This chain uses TRBV19 with TRBJ2-5, with 7 bases that match TRBD1. The CDR3 has 17 amino acids. CDR1 LNHDA and CDR2 SQIVND come from the germline V gene (reference sequence). Trimming took 1 base from V and 4 from J; bases not matched to a gene: 12. The CDR3 region has the DNA TGTGCCAGTAGTATAGGGGGGTACAGGGGACCCCTAGAGACCCAGTACTTC. The encoded protein is CASSIGGYRGPLETQYF. Complete variable domain (other parts from reference TRBV19 and TRBJ2-5): DGGITQSPKYLFRKEGQNVTLSCEQNLNHDAMYWYRQDPGQGLRLIYYSQIVNDFQKGDIAEGYSVSREKKESFPLTVTSAQKNPTAFYLCASSIGGYRGPLETQYFGPGTRLLVL.

V usage is TRBV28 and J usage is TRBJ2-1, with D tentatively TRBD2 (6 bases). CDR3 length equals 14 residues. Trimming took 6 bases from V and 6 from J, leaving 15 bases between them. Per germline, CDR1 MDHEN and CDR2 SYDVKM. The CDR3 here is CASSRLGDRNEQFF. In DNA form, the CDR3 reads TGTGCCAGCAGCCGACTAGGCGATCGCAATGAGCAGTTCTTC.

This sequence joins TRBV11-3 and TRBJ2-3, with a weak D call TRBD2 (6 bases). The V end lost 0 bases, the J end lost 6 bases, and 10 bases lay between the germline ends. The CDR3 contains 14 residues. CDR1 and CDR2 (germline): SGHNT, YENEEA. CDR3 coding DNA: TGTGCCAGCAGCTTAGAAGGCGGGGTGGATACGCAGTATTTT. Protein product: CASSLEGGVDTQYF. The complete variable domain, with remaining parts taken from reference TRBV11-3 and TRBJ2-3, reads EAGVVQSPRYKIIEKKQPVAFWCNPISGHNTLYWYLQNLGQGPELLIRYENEEAVDDSQLPKDRFSAERLKGVDSTLKIQPAELGDSAVYLCASSLEGGVDTQYFGPGTRLTVL.

The chain has TRBV11-3 and TRBJ2-3; 7 nucleotides agree with TRBD1. This CDR3 region has 17 residues. Germline V gives CDR1 SGHNT, CDR2 YENEEA. V shed 4 bases, J shed 0 bases, and the junction held 10 bases outside the gene matches. The CDR3 region has the DNA TGTGCCAGCAGCTCCCGAACAGGGGAATCGAGCACAGATACGCAGTATTTT. It specifies CASSSRTGESSTDTQYF.

The chain recombines TRBV7-8 with TRBJ1-1; the match to TRBD1 covers 8 bases. Germline V gene lookup returns CDR1 SGHVS and CDR2 FQNEAQ. V was pared by 3 bases and J by 3 bases, with 12 bases of the junction left unmatched. The CDR3 covers 17 residues. Written as DNA, the CDR3 is TGTGCCAGCAGCTTCGACAGGGGCCGGGGGACACACACTGAAGCTTTCTTT. Protein product: CASSFDRGRGTHTEAFF.

The chain couples TRBV29-1 to TRBJ1-2; D is undetermined. This CDR3 is built from 13 residues. CDR1 is SQVTM, CDR2 ANQGSEA, per germline. V was shortened by 2 bases and J by 6 bases, with 13 bases between the two germline ends. CDR3 protein: CSVEMVGSHGYTF. DNA of the CDR3: TGCAGCGTTGAAATGGTTGGCAGTCATGGCTACACCTTC.